A selection of T cell receptor beta chains follows, all from one sample in a study of OX40 agonist ivuxolimab in advanced cancers. Produced via immunoSEQ multiplex PCR; TCRdb's table is partial and in-frame only. The sample yields around 74,000 clones, around 92% seen once. This sample comprised CD4+ or CD8+ T cells sorted from blood, obtained in a trial of the OX40 agonist ivuxolimab. Every receptor here comes from an adult with an advanced solid tumor such as melanoma, head and neck, liver or kidney cancer. CDR3s include the opening cysteine and the closing phenylalanine or tryptophan. A D gene is named only where the DNA matches it firmly.

>TRBV5-1|TRBJ2-6|TRBD1
CASSSLRTGTGANVLTF
TGCGCCAGCAGCTCCCTAAGGACAGGGACTGGGGCCAACGTCCTGACTTTC
>TRBV7-2|TRBJ1-1|.
CASSLNSYRDTEAFF
TGTGCCAGCAGCTTAAATTCCTATCGGGACACTGAAGCTTTCTTT
>TRBV30|TRBJ2-6|.
CAWSRGRSNSGANVLTF
TGTGCCTGGAGCCGGGGACGGAGTAACTCTGGGGCCAACGTCCTGACTTTC
>TRBV11-3|TRBJ1-3|.
CASSIYSGNTIYF
TGTGCCAGCAGCATCTACTCTGGAAACACCATATATTTT
>TRBV19|TRBJ1-1|.
CASLGQNTEAFF
TGTGCCAGTTTGGGACAGAACACTGAAGCTTTCTTT
>TRBV19|TRBJ2-2|.
CASTPTNTGELFF
TGTGCCAGTACACCGACGAACACCGGGGAGCTGTTTTTT
>TRBV5-1|TRBJ2-7|TRBD2
CASSAGTSEAYEQYF
TGCGCCAGCAGCGCCGGGACTAGCGAGGCCTACGAGCAGTACTTC
>TRBV28|TRBJ2-3|TRBD2
CASSFYAIAGETDTQYF
TGTGCCAGCAGTTTTTACGCTATAGCGGGAGAGACAGATACGCAGTATTTT
>TRBV19|TRBJ1-5|TRBD1
CASSPRGQENSNQPQHF
TGTGCCAGTAGTCCACGGGGACAGGAAAATAGCAATCAGCCCCAGCATTTT
>TRBV7-9|TRBJ1-3|TRBD1
CASSLWQGQGAQGNTIYF
TGTGCCAGCAGCTTATGGCAAGGACAGGGGGCGCAGGGAAACACCATATATTTT
>TRBV6-1|TRBJ2-3|.
CASSGQYTDTQYF
TGTGCCAGCAGCGGACAGTACACAGATACGCAGTATTTT
>TRBV7-2|TRBJ2-4|TRBD2
CASSLAGREGPQKVMAKNIQYF
TGTGCCAGCAGCTTAGCGGGCCGGGAGGGCCCTCAGAAGGTTATGGCCAAAAACATTCAGTACTTC
>TRBV10-2|TRBJ2-7|.
CASSPTRGSYEQYF
TGCGCCAGCAGTCCCACTAGGGGCTCCTACGAGCAGTACTTC
>TRBV7-2|TRBJ2-7|TRBD2
CASSLEPSGRYEQYF
TGTGCCAGCAGCTTAGAACCTAGCGGGAGATACGAGCAGTACTTC
>TRBV19|TRBJ1-2|.
CASSMTDGYTF
TGTGCCAGTAGTATGACAGATGGCTACACCTTC
>TRBV18|TRBJ2-4|.
CASSPDRDVLAKNIQYF
TGTGCCAGCTCACCGGACAGAGACGTTCTAGCCAAAAACATTCAGTACTTC